Following are 8 T cell receptor beta chains from one sample sequenced in a study of blood T cell repertoires in COVID-19. Assay: immunoSEQ multiplex PCR; the TCRdb copy retains only in-frame clones and omits some. The sample has under 300,000 clones, approximately 85% seen once; the top ten hold approximately 2%. Sequencing was carried out using PBMCs or T cells enriched from blood (not recorded which). The source of these receptors is a woman aged 50 to 65 who had recovered from COVID-19.

The chain couples TRBV28 to TRBJ1-3, with TRBD1 matching over 10 bases. This CDR3 has 19 residues. Germline V gene sequence: CDR1 MDHEN, CDR2 SYDVKM. V dropped 2 bases and J dropped 0; count of bases not matched to a gene: 10. In nucleotides, the CDR3 is TGTGCCAGCAGTTTAAGGGGCCTGACAGGGGGCTCCTCTGGAAACACCATATATTTT. Translated: CASSLRGLTGGSSGNTIYF. Full variable domain (rest looked up from reference TRBV28 and TRBJ1-3): DVKVTQSSRYLVKRTGEKVFLECVQDMDHENMFWYRQDPGLGLRLIYFSYDVKMKEKGDIPEGYSVSREKKERFSLILESASTNQTSMYLCASSLRGLTGGSSGNTIYFGEGSWLTVV.

This sequence joins TRBV28 and TRBJ1-5, with D possibly being TRBD1 (6 bases). Looked up from germline, CDR1 is MDHEN and CDR2 is SYDVKM. Trimming removed 9 bases from V and 0 bases from J, with 12 bases in between. The CDR3 covers 14 residues. The CDR3: CASFTGFSNQPQHF. The DNA for the CDR3 is TGTGCCAGTTTCACAGGGTTTAGCAATCAGCCCCAGCATTTT.

The chain uses TRBV2 and TRBJ1-1; 7 positions agree with TRBD1. CDR3 length equals 15 residues. Germline V gene sequence: CDR1 SNHLY, CDR2 FYNNEI. After removal of 7 bases from V and 0 bases from J, the junction contained 8 bases not matched to a gene. As DNA, the CDR3 is TGTGCCAGCACCAAACAGGGGACCCTGAACACTGAAGCTTTCTTT. Its translation: CASTKQGTLNTEAFF.

The chain joins TRBV5-4 to TRBJ1-1; no clear D. The V gene lost 0 bases and the J gene lost 0 bases, with 12 bases spanning the gap. CDR3 length: 16 amino acids. In germline, CDR1 is SGHNT, CDR2 YYREEE (reference sequence). The DNA for the CDR3 is TGTGCCAGCAGCTTGGGCGGGCAGTACATGAACACTGAAGCTTTCTTT. This sequence encodes CASSLGGQYMNTEAFF.

The rearrangement links TRBV7-8 to TRBJ2-1; 8 bases fit TRBD2. From germline, CDR1 is SGHVS and CDR2 FQNEAQ. There are 16 residues in the CDR3. The V gene end was trimmed by 5 bases and the J gene end by 4 bases; junction bases not matched to a gene: 10. The DNA for the CDR3 is TGTGCCAGCAGCAGACATAGCGGGGAAACTTACAATGAGCAGTTCTTC. Protein: CASSRHSGETYNEQFF.

The genes are TRBV2 and TRBJ1-4; 10 bases are a match to TRBD1. The J segment lost 0 bases and the V segment lost 4 bases, leaving 8 bases of the junction unmatched. Germline V gene lookup returns CDR1 SNHLY and CDR2 FYNNEI. The CDR3 contains 18 residues. CDR3 sequence reads: CASSGDRGRYSTNEKLFF. In nucleotides, the CDR3 is TGTGCCAGCAGTGGGGACAGGGGCCGTTACTCAACTAATGAAAAACTGTTTTTT. Full variable domain (rest looked up from reference TRBV2 and TRBJ1-4): EPEVTQTPSHQVTQMGQEVILRCVPISNHLYFYWYRQILGQKVEFLVSFYNNEISEKSEIFDDQFSVERPDGSNFTLKIRSTKLEDSAMYFCASSGDRGRYSTNEKLFFGSGTQLSVL.

V and J are TRBV18 and TRBJ2-5, with D maybe TRBD2 (6 bases). CDR1 and CDR2 (germline): KGHSH, LQKENI. This CDR3 has 16 amino acids. Trimming pared 3 bases from V and 1 base from J, leaving 15 bases between. The chain's CDR3 is CASSPGVAVIQETQYF. The CDR3 DNA sequence: TGTGCCAGCTCACCGGGGGTAGCGGTAATCCAAGAGACCCAGTACTTC.

This clone was found a few times. V is TRBV5-4 and J is TRBJ1-4; D might be TRBD1 (6 bases). Deletions cut 0 bases from V and 7 bases from J, with 16 bases between. Per the germline V gene, CDR1 is SGHNT and CDR2 is YYREEE (reference sequence). The CDR3 runs to 16 residues. CDR3: CASSLASGGGREKLFF. DNA of the CDR3: TGTGCCAGCAGCTTGGCCAGCGGGGGCGGTCGTGAAAAACTGTTTTTT.